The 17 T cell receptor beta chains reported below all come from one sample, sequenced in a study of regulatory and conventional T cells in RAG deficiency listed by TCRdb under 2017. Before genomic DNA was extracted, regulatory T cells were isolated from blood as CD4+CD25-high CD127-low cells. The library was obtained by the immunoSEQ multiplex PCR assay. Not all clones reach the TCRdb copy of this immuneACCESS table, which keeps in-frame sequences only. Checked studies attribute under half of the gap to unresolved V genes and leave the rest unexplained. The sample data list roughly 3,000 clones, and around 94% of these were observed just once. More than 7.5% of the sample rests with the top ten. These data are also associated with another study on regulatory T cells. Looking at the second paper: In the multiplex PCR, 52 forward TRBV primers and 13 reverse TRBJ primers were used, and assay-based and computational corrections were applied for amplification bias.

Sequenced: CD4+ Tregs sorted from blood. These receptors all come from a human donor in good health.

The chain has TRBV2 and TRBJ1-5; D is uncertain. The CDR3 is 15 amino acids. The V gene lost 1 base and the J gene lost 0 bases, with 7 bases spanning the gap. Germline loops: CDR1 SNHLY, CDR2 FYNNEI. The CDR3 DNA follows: TGTGCCAGCAGTGAAGTAGGTCATAGCAATCAGCCCCAGCATTTT. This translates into CASSEVGHSNQPQHF.

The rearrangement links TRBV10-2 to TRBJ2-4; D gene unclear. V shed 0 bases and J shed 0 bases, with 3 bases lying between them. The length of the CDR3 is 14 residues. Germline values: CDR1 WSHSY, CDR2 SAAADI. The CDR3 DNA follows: TGCGCCAGCAGTGAGTCACTAGCCAAAAACATTCAGTACTTC. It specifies CASSESLAKNIQYF.

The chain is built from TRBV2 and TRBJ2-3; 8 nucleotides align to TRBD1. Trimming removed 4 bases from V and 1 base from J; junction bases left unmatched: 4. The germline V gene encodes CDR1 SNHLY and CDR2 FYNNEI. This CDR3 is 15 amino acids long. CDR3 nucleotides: TGTGCCAGCAGTGGGCAGGGGGCCCGCACAGATACGCAGTATTTT. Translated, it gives CASSGQGARTDTQYF.

This CDR3 is CASSQGSFGGSETQYF. The CDR3 DNA follows: TGCGCCAGCAGCCAAGGCTCGTTTGGCGGGAGTGAGACCCAGTACTTC. The chain couples TRBV4-1 to TRBJ2-5; 7 bases agree with TRBD2. Germline V CDR1 and CDR2: MGHRA, YSYEKL. With 1 base clipped from V and 5 bases from J, the junction kept 10 bases outside the gene matches. This CDR3 is 16 amino acids long.

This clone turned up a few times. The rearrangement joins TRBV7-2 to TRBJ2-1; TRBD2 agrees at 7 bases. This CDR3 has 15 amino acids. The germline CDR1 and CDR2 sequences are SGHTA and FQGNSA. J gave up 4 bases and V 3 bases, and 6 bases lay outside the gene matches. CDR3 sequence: CASSLAGLSYNEQFF. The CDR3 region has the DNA TGTGCCAGCAGCTTGGCGGGACTATCATACAATGAGCAGTTCTTC.

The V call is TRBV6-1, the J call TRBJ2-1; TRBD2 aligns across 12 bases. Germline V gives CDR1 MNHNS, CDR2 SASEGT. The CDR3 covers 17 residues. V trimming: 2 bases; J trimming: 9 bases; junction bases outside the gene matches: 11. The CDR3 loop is CASSEMPLAGGPGEQFF. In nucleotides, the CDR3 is TGTGCCAGCAGTGAAATGCCGCTAGCGGGGGGGCCGGGTGAGCAGTTCTTC.

The CDR3 loop reads CASSWHETGELFF. As DNA, the CDR3 is TGCGCCAGCAGCTGGCATGAAACCGGGGAGCTGTTTTTT. The chain links TRBV5-1 to TRBJ2-2; D call uncertain. This CDR3 has 13 amino acids. CDR1 and CDR2 from the germline V gene are SGHRS and YFSETQ. Trimming took 3 bases from V and 5 from J, leaving 8 bases between them.

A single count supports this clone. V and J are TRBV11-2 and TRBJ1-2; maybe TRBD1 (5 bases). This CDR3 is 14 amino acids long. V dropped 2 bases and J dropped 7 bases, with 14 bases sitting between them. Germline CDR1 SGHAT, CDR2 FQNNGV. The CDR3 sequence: CASSLYGSGGGYTF. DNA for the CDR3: TGTGCCAGCAGCTTATATGGGTCTGGGGGTGGCTACACCTTC.

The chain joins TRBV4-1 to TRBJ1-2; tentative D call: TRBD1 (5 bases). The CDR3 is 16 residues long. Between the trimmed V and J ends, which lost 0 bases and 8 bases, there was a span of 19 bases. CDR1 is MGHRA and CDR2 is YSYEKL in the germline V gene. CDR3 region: CASSQEVSGRPGGYTF. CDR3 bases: TGCGCCAGCAGCCAAGAAGTCTCCGGGCGTCCAGGGGGCTACACCTTC.

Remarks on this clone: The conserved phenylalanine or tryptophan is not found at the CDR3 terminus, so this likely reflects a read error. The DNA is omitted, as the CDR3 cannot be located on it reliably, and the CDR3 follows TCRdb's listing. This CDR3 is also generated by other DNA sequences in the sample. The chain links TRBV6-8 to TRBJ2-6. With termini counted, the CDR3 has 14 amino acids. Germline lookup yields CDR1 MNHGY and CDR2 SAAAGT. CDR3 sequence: CASSNRLRSNKVGL.

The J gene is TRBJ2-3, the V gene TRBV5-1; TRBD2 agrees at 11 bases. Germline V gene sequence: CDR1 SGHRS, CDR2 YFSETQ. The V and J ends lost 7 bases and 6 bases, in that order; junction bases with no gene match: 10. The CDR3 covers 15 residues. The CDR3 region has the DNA TGCGCCAGCGGAGTTCTAGCGGGAGGAGTGGATACGCAGTATTTT. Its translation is CASGVLAGGVDTQYF.

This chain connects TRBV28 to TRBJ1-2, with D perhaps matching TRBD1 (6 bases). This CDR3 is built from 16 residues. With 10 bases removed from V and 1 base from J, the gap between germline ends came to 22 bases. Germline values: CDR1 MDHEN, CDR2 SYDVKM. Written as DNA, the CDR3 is TGTGCCACCACAATCCCCCGAGGACAGTTTAACTATGGCTACACCTTC. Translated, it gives CATTIPRGQFNYGYTF.

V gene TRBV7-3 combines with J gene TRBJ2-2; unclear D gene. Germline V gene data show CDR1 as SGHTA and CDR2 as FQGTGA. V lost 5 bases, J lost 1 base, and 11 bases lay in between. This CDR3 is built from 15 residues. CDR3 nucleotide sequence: TGTGCCAGCAGCCCTCAAAGCCTGAACACCGGGGAGCTGTTTTTT. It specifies CASSPQSLNTGELFF.

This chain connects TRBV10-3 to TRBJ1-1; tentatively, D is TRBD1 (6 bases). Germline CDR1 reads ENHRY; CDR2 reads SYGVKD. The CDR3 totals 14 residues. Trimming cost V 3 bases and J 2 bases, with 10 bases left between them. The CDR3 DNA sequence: TGTGCCATCAGTGACGGGGGGCTAAACACTGAAGCTTTCTTT. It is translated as CAISDGGLNTEAFF.

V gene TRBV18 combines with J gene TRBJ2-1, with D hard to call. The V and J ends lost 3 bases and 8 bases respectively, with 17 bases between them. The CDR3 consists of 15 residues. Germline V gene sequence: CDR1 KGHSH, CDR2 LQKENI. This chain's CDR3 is CASSPGAALLDEQFF. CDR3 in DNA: TGTGCCAGCTCACCCGGAGCAGCGTTGTTGGATGAGCAGTTCTTC.

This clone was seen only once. The CDR3 DNA is TGTGCCATCAGTGAAGAGGGGACCAACACTGAAGCTTTCTTT. Translating gives CAISEEGTNTEAFF. This chain links TRBV10-3 with TRBJ1-1, with D perhaps matching TRBD1 (5 bases). This CDR3 region has 14 residues. Deletions cut 3 bases from V and 2 bases from J, with 10 bases between. Germline loops: CDR1 ENHRY, CDR2 SYGVKD.

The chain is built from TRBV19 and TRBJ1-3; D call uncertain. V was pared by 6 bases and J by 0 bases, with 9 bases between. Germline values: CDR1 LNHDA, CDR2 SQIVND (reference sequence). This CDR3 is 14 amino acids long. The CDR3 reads CASRLTHSGNTIYF. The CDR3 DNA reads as TGTGCCAGTAGACTCACCCACTCTGGAAACACCATATATTTT.